This record concerns one T cell receptor (beta chain) sequence. This clonotype was found a few times. No cognate antigen has been identified for it. The record has no base qualities; no much larger clone is one base away. Libraries were built with 5' RACE. The sequencing machine was an Illumina HiSeq 2500. A second PCR of about 7 to 12 cycles was run with a J-beta primer mix and a sample-barcoded 5' primer. A unique molecular identifier was introduced onto each TCR beta cDNA molecule by a template-switch 5' adaptor carrying 12 random nucleotides. At least 2.5 million CDR3-containing paired-end reads were obtained from each sample. All of the RNA was converted into first-strand cDNA using the Mint cDNA synthesis kit, with a TRBC-specific oligonucleotide serving as the primer. Following uracil-DNA glycosylase treatment, all cDNA underwent a first 18-cycle PCR with the universal primers M1SS and BC2_uni_R. The authors processed their data as follows. Normalization of each sample was performed by random selection of 1 million high-quality reads, each carrying a distinct molecular identifier. Reads sharing molecular identifiers were discarded rather than binned into consensus sequences. MiTCR, run with a Q25 quality threshold and the strictest error-elimination algorithm, handled CDR3 identification, clonotype clustering and error correction. A nonparametric unseen species model with Euler transformation was used to estimate a lower bound on total TCR beta diversity. The public reads were reprocessed in TCRdb via fastp at Q25 and MiXCR, keeping in-frame beta chains. Merged by CDR3 protein, the rows form single entries marked with the most common genes and DNA. The V and J calls, along with clone size, are taken from TCRdb and not from the paper's own processing. For this sample there are hundreds of thousands of distinct CDR3 sequences; around 28% appear just once. The leading ten clones occupy approximately 15% of the sample.

The data belong to a study of blood T cells in healthy people across ages (dated by TCRdb to between 2014 and 2017). About the investigation overall: In model experiments, roughly one uniquely barcoded TCR beta cDNA molecule per two T cells was captured by template switching. Donors of different ages were randomly distributed across sequencing lanes to avoid experimental bias. To track age-related changes in TCR beta repertoire diversity, the study relied on deep sequencing normalized with unique cDNA molecular identifiers. For two donors (one aged 18 to 29 and one aged 80 or older), the study analyzed two additional independent replicas of 1 million unique cDNA reads from the same blood draw. The donors were split into four age groups: young (average around 17 years), middle-aged (39), aged (about 62) and long-lived (82).

Donors were around 37 systemically healthy Caucasian individuals from Russia aged 6 to 90 years. Around 10 milliliters of peripheral blood were drawn from each donor into EDTA-treated Vacutainer tubes. Ficoll-Paque density-gradient centrifugation was used to isolate PBMCs, with at least 6.5 million obtained per sample. Trizol reagent was used to extract total RNA from the PBMCs, yielding at least 5.5 micrograms per sample. The percentages of naive CD45RAhigh/CD27high T cells were determined by flow cytometry on a PBMC aliquot from every donor. What the work shows at the level of the full study, not this receptor alone: Because profiling used bulk unsorted PBMCs, naive and antigen-experienced compartments could not be compared conclusively. Because donor CMV infection status was unknown, age-related changes in expanded clonotypes were potentially confounded. Observed TCR beta diversity per million T cells fell roughly linearly with age, and a significant reduction was already apparent by age around 40. Compared with the aged group, the long-lived group had more naive CD4+ T cells, fewer expanded clones and increased TCR diversity, suggesting age selection. Estimates of total diversity based on one million sequenced T cells were regarded as lower bounds and as underestimates. There was a strong correlation between observed TCR beta diversity and the percentage of naive T cells measured by flow cytometry.

The cysteine opens and the phenylalanine closes a CDR3 of 16 amino acids. Only the CDR3 part of the read is kept: 48 bases, read in frame from the first base. The V end loses 1 base and the J end loses 4 bases, and a stretch of 17 bases separates them. The germline V gene supplies CDR1 SGHDT and CDR2 YYEEEE. The receptor's source is an elderly woman in good health. The chain links TRBV5-6 with TRBJ2-5; the D gene is possibly TRBD1, with 5 bases matching. Sequenced sample: blood. The CDR3 reads CASSLKWPGKRETQYF. The nucleotide sequence reads as follows: TGTGCCAGCAGCTTGAAATGGCCAGGGAAACGAGAGACCCAGTACTTC.